The 5 T cell receptor beta chains below were found in one sample sequenced in a study of T cell repertoires in cytomegalovirus infection. What these receptors recognize is not known. TCRdb analysed the reads with MiXCR anew, one entry per CDR3 protein. Here the sample spans about 830,000 distinct CDR3 sequences, around a third being singletons. Specimen: cultured CD8+ T cells from PBMCs, collected from culture after CMV antigen stimulation. The receptors derive from a human donor in good health (CMV status not recorded). Some clones in this sample may be carry-over from other donors' samples.

The chain joins TRBV27 to TRBJ1-1; possibly TRBD1 for D (5 bases). The CDR3 is made up of 14 amino acids. Trimming took 5 bases from V and 0 from J, leaving 10 bases between them. From germline, CDR1 is MNHEY and CDR2 SMNVEV (reference sequence). The CDR3 nucleotides read TGTGCCAGCAGTCGGGGACCAATGAACACTGAAGCTTTCTTT. Encoded protein: CASSRGPMNTEAFF.

The chain joins TRBV12-3 or TRBV12-4 to TRBJ1-1, with D unclear. Trimming pared 3 bases from V and 8 bases from J, leaving 10 bases between. The CDR3 spans 12 residues. Here the CDR3 DNA reads TGTGCCAGCAGTTTCTCCCCGGGAGAAGCTTTCTTT. As protein: CASSFSPGEAFF.

This clonotype showed up just a few times. The chain recombines TRBV7-9 with TRBJ2-5, with a weak D call TRBD1 (6 bases). The CDR3 loop spans 14 amino acids. Germline lookup yields CDR1 SEHNR and CDR2 FQNEAQ (reference sequence). Trimming removed 2 bases at V and 5 bases at J, with 12 bases between. CDR3 DNA sequence: TGTGCCAGCAGCTTAAAAGCTAGGGGGGAGACCCAGTACTTC. Translation: CASSLKARGETQYF. Complete variable domain (other parts from reference TRBV7-9 and TRBJ2-5): DTGVSQNPRHKITKRGQNVTFRCDPISEHNRLYWYRQTLGQGPEFLTYFQNEAQLEKSRLLSDRFSAERPKGSFSTLEIQRTEQGDSAMYLCASSLKARGETQYFGPGTRLLVL.

This chain uses TRBV6-2 or TRBV6-3 with TRBJ1-5; D call uncertain. CDR3 length: 15 residues. Germline-derived CDR1 and CDR2 are MNHEY and SVGEGT. With 0 bases removed from V and 5 bases from J, the gap between germline ends came to 11 bases. The chain's CDR3 is CASSYSTGEDQPQHF. For the CDR3, the DNA is TGTGCCAGCAGTTACTCGACCGGGGAGGATCAGCCCCAGCATTTT.

V gene TRBV12-3 or TRBV12-4 combines with J gene TRBJ1-2; D uncertain. This CDR3 has 15 residues. V lost 2 bases and J 2 bases, leaving 12 bases between the germline ends. Written as DNA, the CDR3 is TGTGCCAGCAGTTTATTAGGCGGCAGAAACTATGGCTACACCTTC. It is translated as CASSLLGGRNYGYTF.